This TCR beta chain derives from a study of T cell changes during pregnancy in multiple sclerosis. Germline CDR1 is LGHNA and CDR2 is YSLEER. V trimming: 0 bases; J trimming: 6 bases; junction bases outside the gene matches: 19. The CDR3 sequence is 20 residues long. Measured with immunoSEQ multiplex PCR; TCRdb has only the in-frame clones, and not every one. There are more than 70,000 clones in the sample; 85% to 95% occur only once, and over 2% lies in the top ten. Sequencing used peripheral blood, obtained before pregnancy. The sequence was obtained from a female donor with multiple sclerosis, enrolled in a pregnancy study. The chain is built from TRBV4-3 and TRBJ2-1, with 8 positions matching TRBD2. The CDR3 loop reads CASSQELTLAGFSISNEQFF. The CDR3 region has the DNA TGCGCCAGCAGCCAAGAACTCACTCTAGCGGGTTTCTCGATCAGCAATGAGCAGTTCTTC.